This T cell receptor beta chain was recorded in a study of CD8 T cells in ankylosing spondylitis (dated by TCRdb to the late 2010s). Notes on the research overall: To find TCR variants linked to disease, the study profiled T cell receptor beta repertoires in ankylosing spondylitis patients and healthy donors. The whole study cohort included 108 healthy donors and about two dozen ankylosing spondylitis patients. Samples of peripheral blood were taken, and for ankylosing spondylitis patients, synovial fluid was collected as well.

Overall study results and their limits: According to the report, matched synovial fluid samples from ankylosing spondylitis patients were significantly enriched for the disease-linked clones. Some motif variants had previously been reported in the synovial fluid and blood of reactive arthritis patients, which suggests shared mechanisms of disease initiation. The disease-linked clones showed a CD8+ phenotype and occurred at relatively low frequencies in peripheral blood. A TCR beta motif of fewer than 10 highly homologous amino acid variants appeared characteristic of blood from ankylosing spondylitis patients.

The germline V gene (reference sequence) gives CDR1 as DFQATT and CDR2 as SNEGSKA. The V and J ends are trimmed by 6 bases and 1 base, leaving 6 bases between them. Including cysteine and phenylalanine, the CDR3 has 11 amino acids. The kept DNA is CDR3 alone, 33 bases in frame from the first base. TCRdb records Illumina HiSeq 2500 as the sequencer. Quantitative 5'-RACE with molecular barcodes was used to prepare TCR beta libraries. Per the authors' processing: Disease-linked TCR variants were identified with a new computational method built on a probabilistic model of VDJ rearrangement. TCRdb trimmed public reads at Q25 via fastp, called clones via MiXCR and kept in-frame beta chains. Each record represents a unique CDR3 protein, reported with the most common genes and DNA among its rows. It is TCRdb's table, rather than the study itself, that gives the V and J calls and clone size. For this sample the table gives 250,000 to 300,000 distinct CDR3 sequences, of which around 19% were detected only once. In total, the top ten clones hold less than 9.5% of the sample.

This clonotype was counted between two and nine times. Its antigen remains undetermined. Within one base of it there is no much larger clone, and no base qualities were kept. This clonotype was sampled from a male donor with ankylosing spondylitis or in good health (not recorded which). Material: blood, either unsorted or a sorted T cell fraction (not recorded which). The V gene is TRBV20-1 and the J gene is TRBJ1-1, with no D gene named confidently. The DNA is TGCAGTGCCGTGCAGAACACTGAAGCTTTCTTT. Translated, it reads CSAVQNTEAFF.